These T cell receptor beta chains were read from a single sample in a study of blood T cell repertoires in COVID-19. Measured with immunoSEQ multiplex PCR; TCRdb has only the in-frame clones, and not every one. The sample lists fewer than 60,000 clones; 82% were seen once. Sequenced sample: peripheral blood. The receptors shown here come from an elderly man with COVID-19, enrolled during active disease. Both conserved end residues are part of each CDR3. The order of the fields is CDR3 length, clone size, V gene, J gene, D gene, CDR3 protein, CDR3 DNA. A D gene is named only where the DNA matches it firmly. Expanded clones are given a class, and other clones once, few, many or no size at all.

>14|NA|TRBV19|TRBJ1-1|NA
CASSIAQLATEAFF
TGTGCCAGTAGTATTGCGCAATTAGCAACTGAAGCTTTCTTT
>17|few|TRBV9|TRBJ2-5|TRBD2
CASSVETSGVLGETQYF
TGTGCCAGCAGCGTGGAGACTAGCGGAGTGTTAGGGGAGACCCAGTACTTC
>13|NA|TRBV10-3|TRBJ1-6|NA
CAIRQGENSPLHF
TGTGCCATCAGACAGGGTGAGAATTCACCCCTCCACTTT
>14|NA|TRBV11-3|TRBJ2-2|TRBD2
CASSLVAGPGELFF
TGTGCCAGCAGCCTAGTAGCGGGACCCGGGGAGCTGTTTTTT
>16|NA|TRBV2|TRBJ2-7|TRBD2
CASNGDSGGQTYEQYF
TGTGCCAGCAACGGTGATAGCGGGGGCCAAACTTACGAGCAGTACTTC
>14|NA|TRBV9|TRBJ2-1|TRBD2
CASSVAGGSNEQFF
TGTGCCAGCAGCGTAGCTGGCGGGAGTAATGAGCAGTTCTTC
>16|NA|TRBV9|TRBJ2-1|NA
CASSVDHSRSYNEQFF
TGTGCCAGCAGCGTAGATCATAGCCGCTCCTACAATGAGCAGTTCTTC
>16|NA|TRBV5-4|TRBJ1-6|TRBD1
CASSLGGQGSYSPLHF
TGTGCCAGCAGCTTGGGGGGACAGGGATCCTATTCACCCCTCCACTTT
>14|NA|TRBV5-8|TRBJ1-1|NA
CASSWRLGNTEAFF
TGTGCCAGCAGCTGGAGGTTAGGGAACACTGAAGCTTTCTTT
>16|NA|TRBV5-1|TRBJ1-1|TRBD1
CASSPGQALMNTEAFF
TGCGCCAGCAGCCCCGGACAGGCACTAATGAACACTGAAGCTTTCTTT
>16|NA|TRBV7-3|TRBJ1-1|TRBD1
CASSPGTGGAGTEAFF
TGTGCCAGCAGCCCAGGGACAGGGGGCGCTGGCACTGAAGCTTTCTTT
>15|NA|TRBV9|TRBJ1-1|NA
CASSVAGGVGTEAFF
TGTGCCAGCAGCGTAGCTGGGGGCGTCGGCACTGAAGCTTTCTTT
>14|once|TRBV7-2|TRBJ1-1|TRBD1
CASSSSGGPTEAFF
TGTGCCAGCAGTTCATCAGGGGGGCCCACTGAAGCTTTCTTT
>16|NA|TRBV7-3|TRBJ2-1|TRBD2
CASSPGAGGPYNEQFF
TGTGCCAGCAGCCCCGGGGCGGGGGGGCCATACAATGAGCAGTTCTTC
>15|NA|TRBV19|TRBJ2-3|NA
CASSTGRGDTDTQYF
TGTGCCAGTAGTACCGGAAGGGGCGACACAGATACGCAGTATTTT
>14|NA|TRBV9|TRBJ1-2|NA
CASSRDKGYYGYTF
TGTGCCAGCAGCAGAGACAAAGGCTACTATGGCTACACCTTC
>16|NA|TRBV2|TRBJ2-5|TRBD2
CASSATQAGGGETQYF
TGTGCCAGCAGTGCGACCCAAGCGGGGGGTGGGGAGACCCAGTACTTC
>13|NA|TRBV12-3/TRBV12-4|TRBJ1-1|TRBD1
CASSFFDRGEAFF
TGTGCCAGCAGCTTTTTTGACAGGGGTGAAGCTTTCTTT
>13|NA|TRBV5-5|TRBJ2-7|NA
CASSARGIYEQYF
TGTGCCAGCAGTGCCCGGGGGATCTACGAGCAGTACTTC
>20|NA|TRBV19|TRBJ2-1|TRBD2
CASSPSGLAGDGHSYNEQFF
TGTGCCAGTAGCCCTTCGGGACTAGCGGGGGACGGACACTCCTACAATGAGCAGTTCTTC
>14|NA|TRBV11-2|TRBJ1-6|NA
CASSVDRYNSPLHF
TGTGCCAGCAGCGTAGACCGGTATAATTCACCCCTCCACTTT
>13|NA|TRBV5-1|TRBJ2-7|TRBD1
CASSPRQGYEQYF
TGCGCCAGCAGCCCAAGACAGGGCTACGAGCAGTACTTC
>18|NA|TRBV5-1|TRBJ2-3|TRBD1
CASSSWRPGGTNTDTQYF
TGCGCCAGCAGCTCATGGAGGCCAGGGGGCACCAACACAGATACGCAGTATTTT
>15|NA|TRBV7-9|TRBJ1-1|NA
CASRPSGRGGTEAFF
TGTGCCAGCAGACCCAGCGGGAGGGGAGGGACTGAAGCTTTCTTT
>17|NA|TRBV28|TRBJ1-5|TRBD1
CASYGSPGTELNQPQHF
TGTGCCAGCTATGGCAGCCCCGGGACAGAGCTCAATCAGCCCCAGCATTTT
>12|NA|TRBV18|TRBJ2-1|NA
CASSPMREEQFF
TGTGCCAGCTCGCCGATGAGAGAGGAGCAGTTCTTC
>15|NA|TRBV18|TRBJ2-3|TRBD2
CASSPTSGSTDTQYF
TGTGCCAGCTCACCGACTAGCGGGAGCACAGATACGCAGTATTTT
>14|NA|TRBV2|TRBJ2-1|TRBD2
CASSFSGGGFEQFF
TGTGCCAGCAGTTTTAGCGGGGGGGGATTCGAGCAGTTCTTC
>16|NA|TRBV15|TRBJ1-2|TRBD1
CATSSGGTERSYGYTF
TGTGCCACCAGCAGTGGGGGGACAGAGAGATCCTATGGCTACACCTTC
>14|NA|TRBV5-1|TRBJ2-5|TRBD1
CASSHAGQGETQYF
TGCGCCAGCAGCCACGCCGGACAGGGGGAGACCCAGTACTTC
>13|NA|TRBV9|TRBJ2-5|TRBD2
CASSVQGGETQYF
TGTGCCAGCAGCGTCCAGGGAGGGGAGACCCAGTACTTC
>15|NA|TRBV5-6|TRBJ2-2|NA
CASSWGLRRDGELFF
TGTGCCAGCAGCTGGGGGCTCCGACGCGACGGGGAGCTGTTTTTT
>13|once|TRBV30|TRBJ1-1|NA
CAWRGISGTEAFF
TGTGCCTGGAGGGGTATTTCGGGCACTGAAGCTTTCTTT
>14|NA|TRBV6-5|TRBJ1-1|TRBD1
CASTPEGGRGEAFF
TGTGCCAGCACTCCCGAAGGGGGCCGGGGTGAAGCTTTCTTT
>14|NA|TRBV7-2|TRBJ2-1|TRBD1
CASRRDRRDNEQFF
TGTGCCAGCAGACGGGACAGGAGGGACAATGAGCAGTTCTTC
>18|NA|TRBV7-2|TRBJ2-1|TRBD1
CASSLEGDRALSYNEQFF
TGTGCCAGCAGCTTAGAAGGGGACAGGGCCTTATCCTACAATGAGCAGTTCTTC
>16|NA|TRBV24-1|TRBJ1-2|TRBD1
CATSDPTSGTVYGYTF
TGTGCCACCAGTGATCCCACCTCCGGGACAGTCTATGGCTACACCTTC
>14|once|TRBV6-5|TRBJ1-3|NA
CASTGGSSGNTIYF
TGTGCCAGCACTGGCGGGAGCTCTGGAAACACCATATATTTT
>15|NA|TRBV7-9|TRBJ1-1|NA
CASSLAAVGAGEAFF
TGTGCCAGCAGCTTAGCCGCAGTCGGAGCGGGTGAAGCTTTCTTT
>12|few|TRBV28|TRBJ2-1|NA
CASSSPARVQFF
TGTGCCAGCAGCTCACCGGCCAGGGTGCAGTTCTTC
>12|NA|TRBV2|TRBJ2-5|TRBD2
CASSEEGGGRYF
TGTGCCAGCAGTGAAGAAGGCGGGGGGCGTTACTTC
>14|NA|TRBV18|TRBJ1-2|TRBD1
CASSPRDSVDGYTF
TGTGCCAGCTCACCACGGGACAGCGTGGATGGCTACACCTTC